Below, 6 T cell receptor beta chains from the same sample are listed, as sequenced in a study of blood T cell repertoires in COVID-19. Here immunoSEQ multiplex PCR was the method, and the copy in TCRdb shows in-frame clones only, minus some. The repertoire holds over 200,000 clones, with under 85% as singletons. Sequencing input: peripheral blood. The source of these receptors is a woman aged 25 to 39 with COVID-19, enrolled during active disease.

This chain uses TRBV20-1 with TRBJ1-5; tentative D call: TRBD1 (5 bases). Trimming took off 3 bases at V and 2 bases at J, with 8 bases between the two ends. Germline V gene sequence: CDR1 DFQATT, CDR2 SNEGSKA (reference sequence). The CDR3 is 13 residues long. The chain's CDR3 is CSASSGRNQPQHF. The CDR3 region has the DNA TGCAGTGCTAGTTCAGGGCGCAATCAGCCCCAGCATTTT.

The V call is TRBV5-6, the J call TRBJ1-4, with D possibly TRBD1 on 5 matching bases. CDR1 and CDR2 (germline): SGHDT, YYEEEE. V lost 1 base and J 4 bases, leaving 14 bases between the germline ends. The CDR3 has 16 residues. CDR3 sequence reads: CASSLITGELNEKLFF. The CDR3 DNA sequence: TGTGCCAGCAGCTTGATCACAGGCGAGCTTAATGAAAAACTGTTTTTT. The full variable domain, with the rest looked up from reference TRBV5-6 and TRBJ1-4, is DAGVTQSPTHLIKTRGQQVTLRCSPKSGHDTVSWYQQALGQGPQFIFQYYEEEERQRGNFPDRFSGHQFPNYSSELNVNALLLGDSALYLCASSLITGELNEKLFFGSGTQLSVL.

V and J are TRBV7-8 and TRBJ1-2; TRBD1 matches at 7 bases. Germline V gene data show CDR1 as SGHVS and CDR2 as FQNEAQ. Trimming took 1 base from V and 0 from J; bases not matched to a gene: 11. CDR3 length: 18 residues. Here the CDR3 reads CASSLDAGGFIANYGYTF. The CDR3 DNA follows: TGTGCCAGCAGCTTAGACGCAGGGGGATTCATAGCTAACTATGGCTACACCTTC.

In DNA, the CDR3 is TGTGCCAGCAGCGGGTATCCGGGACAGGGAAGGGACACCGGGGAGCTGTTTTTT. This translates into CASSGYPGQGRDTGELFF. The V call is TRBV7-9, the J call TRBJ2-2; 9 bases fit TRBD1. CDR3 length: 18 amino acids. The V gene's germline CDR1 is SEHNR and CDR2 FQNEAQ (reference sequence). V shed 5 bases and J 3 bases; nucleotides not matched to a gene: 13.

This chain uses TRBV19 with TRBJ1-4, with D maybe TRBD1 (5 bases). The CDR3 is 15 residues long. Germline CDR1 LNHDA, CDR2 SQIVND (reference sequence). V lost 2 bases, J lost 0 bases, and 7 bases lay in between. The CDR3 coding sequence is TGTGCCAGTAGTATAATAGGGGCAACTAATGAAAAACTGTTTTTT. The encoded protein is CASSIIGATNEKLFF.

The chain uses TRBV9 and TRBJ2-1; 7 nucleotides match TRBD1. The germline V gene has CDR1 SGDLS and CDR2 YYNGEE. The CDR3 contains 12 residues. After removal of 1 base from V and 9 bases from J, the junction contained 1 base not matched to a gene. CDR3 protein: CASSVPGGEQFF. DNA for the CDR3: TGTGCCAGCAGCGTACCAGGGGGTGAGCAGTTCTTC.